Described below is a single T cell receptor beta chain sequence and its context. As yet, its antigen is unknown. Germline CDR1 reads LNHDA; CDR2 reads SQIVND (reference sequence). The CDR3 sequence is 16 residues long. V was cut by 3 bases and J by 3 bases, with 14 bases left in between. TCRdb's copy holds only in-frame clones and misses some; the assay was immunoSEQ multiplex PCR. Here the sample spans about 30,000 clones, 65% to 90% being singletons. This sample stems from a study of PD-1 blockade in classical Hodgkin lymphoma. Across the whole study: Intravenous delivery of nivolumab at 3 mg/kg to patients occurred every 2 weeks.

Brentuximab vedotin exposure varied, and every patient relapsed after autologous stem cell transplantation. The CD4+ T cells used were purified from thawed PBMCs through magnetic negative selection. Whole-study findings and limits: Nivolumab initiation under 1 year post-ASCT meant exclusion. Patients who responded completely had about the same baseline diversity as newly diagnosed patients. Baseline TCR diversity was reportedly lower in newly diagnosed patients than in healthy donors. It was reported as lower still in relapsed/refractory patients.

The TCR originated in a human donor with classical Hodgkin lymphoma. The sequencing here drew on CD4+ T cells from blood, taken at baseline. The chain uses TRBV19 and TRBJ1-4; D remains unclear. CDR3 residues: CASSIGGSRSNEKLFF. The CDR3 DNA reads TGTGCCAGTAGTATCGGAGGCAGTAGATCTAATGAAAAACTGTTTTTT.